This T cell receptor beta chain was profiled in a study of cytomegalovirus exposure and HLA in healthy donors. Libraries were prepared by immunoSEQ multiplex PCR; TCRdb keeps only in-frame clonotypes and omits some of them. The table lists more than 50,000 clones, around 94% of them singletons. This CDR3 region has 14 residues. Trimming stripped 0 bases from V and 8 bases from J, with 13 bases between. Germline CDR1 MNHEY, CDR2 SVGAGI. Sequences were obtained from PBMCs. The gene calls are TRBV6-5 and TRBJ1-2, with a weak D call TRBD1 (6 bases). This receptor was identified in a man younger than 30 in good health and CMV-seronegative. The CDR3 sequence is CASSYSGGRGGYTF. The CDR3 DNA is TGTGCCAGCAGTTACTCGGGGGGGCGCGGAGGCTACACCTTC.